Given below is one T cell receptor beta chain in context. Antigen specificity is unknown. This may arise from a read error, as a much more abundant clone is one base away. There are 16 residues in the CDR3. The germline CDR1 and CDR2 sequences are MNHEY and SVGEGT. From the 5' RACE reads, TCRdb called clonotypes with MiXCR, one entry per CDR3 protein. The profile shows 500,000 to 550,000 distinct CDR3 sequences, roughly a fifth of them singletons. This entry belongs to a study of identical twins. Study outcomes and limitations: Fewer insertions characterized abundant cord blood beta clonotypes, whereas memory repertoires showed none.

Every sampled donor was Caucasian and healthy. These data also formed part of another study, on T cells expressing NK-cell markers. That paper notes: Underlying the TCR beta repertoires were sorted CD3+CD56+NKG2C+, CD3+CD56+NKG2C- and CD3+CD56-NKG2C+ T cells. Among eight sequenced donors, seven carried HCMV seropositivity while one was seronegative.

This sequence originates from a woman under 30 in good health. V is TRBV6-2 or TRBV6-3 and J is TRBJ2-1; D might be TRBD2 (6 bases). Sequenced sample: CD4+ T cells sorted from blood. The CDR3 reads CASSYQDYYSYNKQFF. For the CDR3, the DNA is TGTGCCAGCAGTTATCAGGACTACTACTCCTACAATAAGCAGTTCTTC.